This T cell receptor (beta chain) was found in a study of blood T cell repertoires in COVID-19. The CDR3 totals 15 residues. CDR1 and CDR2 from the germline V gene are SGHTA and FQGNSA. J lost 5 bases, V lost 6 bases, and 10 bases had no gene match. Cohorts were assigned according to the clinical history that participants reported. Produced via immunoSEQ multiplex PCR; TCRdb's table is partial and in-frame only. The sample yields roughly 250,000 clones, 90% to 95% seen once. The sequenced sample consisted of PBMCs or T cells enriched from blood (not recorded which). This receptor was taken from a human donor in a cohort exposed to, infected with or recovered from COVID-19 (not recorded which). The donor label of this sample is uncertain. V gene TRBV7-2 combines with J gene TRBJ1-2; TRBD1 aligns across 9 bases. The CDR3 DNA sequence: TGTGCCAGCAGAACCGGGACAGGGCCTTATTATGGCTACACCTTC. Protein product: CASRTGTGPYYGYTF. Together with reference TRBV7-2 and TRBJ1-2, the CDR3 gives the full variable domain: GAGVSQSPSNKVTEKGKDVELRCDPISGHTALYWYRQSLGQGLEFLIYFQGNSAPDKSGLPSDRFSAERTGGSVSTLTIQRTQQEDSAVYLCASRTGTGPYYGYTFGSGTRLTVV.